This TCR beta chain was profiled in a study of T cell responses to AZD1222 COVID-19 vaccine. Trimming took 4 bases from V and 4 from J; bases not matched to a gene: 1. There are 12 residues in the CDR3. Germline CDR1 and CDR2: LGHNA and YSLEER. The table came from immunoSEQ multiplex PCR; TCRdb's copy has only in-frame clones and leaves some out. Of roughly 55,000 clones in the sample, roughly 87% are singletons; the top ten hold 3.9%. Sequencing was performed on peripheral blood, taken on day 0 of AZD1222 vaccination. V usage is TRBV4-3 and J usage is TRBJ2-7, with 7 positions matching TRBD1. The source is an adult in good health. CDR3 DNA sequence: TGCGCCAGCAGCCCGACAGGGTACGAGCAGTACTTC. Translated, it gives CASSPTGYEQYF.